This is a list of T cell receptor beta chains from one sample in a study of identical twins' blood T cells. TCRdb re-analysed the 5' RACE reads in MiXCR, keeping a single row per CDR3 protein. The table records 350,000 to 400,000 distinct CDR3 sequences, more than 25% of them present only once. What was sequenced was PBMCs. The receptors shown here come from a woman between 18 and 55 years old in good health. CDR3s include the opening cysteine and the closing phenylalanine or tryptophan. The order of the fields is D gene, clone size, V gene, J gene, CDR3 DNA, CDR3 protein. D genes are given only for firm matches. The size of a clone is reported for some rows only, either as once, few or many, or as a class for expanded clones.

>-|-|TRBV19|TRBJ1-1
TGTGCCAGTACTGCGGACACCTGGGGGTCCACTGAAGCTTTCTTT
CASTADTWGSTEAFF
>-|-|TRBV7-2|TRBJ1-2
TGTGCCAGCAGCTTAGTCGGTATCGCAGGGGTTGATTATGGCTACACCTTC
CASSLVGIAGVDYGYTF
>-|many|TRBV27|TRBJ2-1
TGTGCCAGCAGTTTGACTGTGAGCTCCTACAATGAGCAGTTCTTC
CASSLTVSSYNEQFF
>-|-|TRBV6-5|TRBJ2-3
TGTGCCAGCAGTTACTGGGGACGGCCGACGGATACGCAGTATTTT
CASSYWGRPTDTQYF
>-|many|TRBV2|TRBJ1-4
TGTGCCAGCAGTGTCATGGACGGCCGGGAAAAACTGTTTTTT
CASSVMDGREKLFF
>-|-|TRBV28|TRBJ2-3
TGTGCCAGCAGTTTATCAGGGAGGGATACGCAGTATTTT
CASSLSGRDTQYF
>-|-|TRBV20-1|TRBJ2-5
TGCAGTGTTGAGGGGATCCAAGAGACCCAGTACTTC
CSVEGIQETQYF
>-|-|TRBV7-2|TRBJ2-3
TGTGCCAGCAGCTTAATAGCGGAGAGCACAGATACGCAGTATTTT
CASSLIAESTDTQYF
>-|-|TRBV28|TRBJ1-2
TGTGCCAGCAGTTTACGACAGCTTAACTATGGCTACACCTTC
CASSLRQLNYGYTF
>-|many|TRBV29-1|TRBJ2-5
TGCAGCGTTGGGGGACTGGCGGATACCCAGTACTTC
CSVGGLADTQYF
>TRBD1|-|TRBV3-1|TRBJ2-1
TGTGCCAGCAGCCAGGCCAGGACAGGGGGACGGGATGAGCAGTTCTTC
CASSQARTGGRDEQFF
>-|-|TRBV11-2|TRBJ2-1
TGTGCCAGCAGCTACGGGGGTGAAAGCTCCTACAATGAGCAGTTCTTC
CASSYGGESSYNEQFF
>-|few|TRBV5-1|TRBJ2-1
TGCGCCAGCAGCTTAGGAGCGGCATCCTACAATGAGCAGTTCTTC
CASSLGAASYNEQFF
>TRBD1|-|TRBV20-1|TRBJ2-1
TGCGTTGCCCCCGAGACAGGGGTCAATGAGCAGTTCTTC
CVAPETGVNEQFF
>-|few|TRBV20-1|TRBJ1-2
TGCAGTGCTAGAGATTTGAGGGTTGAGGGCTACACCTTC
CSARDLRVEGYTF
>-|few|TRBV5-1|TRBJ2-3
TGCGCCAGCAGCTCGGGGACCAACGAAGACACAGATACGCAGTATTTT
CASSSGTNEDTDTQYF
>-|-|TRBV2|TRBJ2-5
TGTGCCAGCACCCCCACTCTAGGGCAAGAGACCCAGTACTTC
CASTPTLGQETQYF
>-|-|TRBV16|TRBJ1-1
TGTGCCAGCAGCCAATGGGTAGGGATGGAAGCTTTCTTT
CASSQWVGMEAFF
>TRBD1|few|TRBV29-1|TRBJ2-4
TGCAGCGTTGCACAGGGGGCCATAGCCAAAAACATTCAGTACTTC
CSVAQGAIAKNIQYF
>TRBD1|few|TRBV20-1|TRBJ2-1
TGCAGTGCTAGGGTCATCGGGACAGGGGGTTACAATGAGCAGTTCTTC
CSARVIGTGGYNEQFF
>-|many|TRBV2|TRBJ1-5
TGTGCCAGCAGTTCACAGGATCAGCCCCAGCATTTT
CASSSQDQPQHF
>TRBD1|few|TRBV5-1|TRBJ2-2
TGCGCCAGCAGCTCGGGGACAGGTCTCACCGGGGAGCTGTTTTTT
CASSSGTGLTGELFF
>TRBD1|-|TRBV20-1|TRBJ1-3
TGCAGTGCCCGACAGGGGACTGGAAACACCATATATTTT
CSARQGTGNTIYF
>-|-|TRBV10-3|TRBJ1-1
TGTGCCATCATAGGGGAGTCTGAAGCTTTCTTT
CAIIGESEAFF
>-|-|TRBV29-1|TRBJ1-1
TGCGGCGTTGAAGGGGCACCGGACACTGAAGCTTTCTTT
CGVEGAPDTEAFF
>-|many|TRBV5-1|TRBJ2-1
TGCGCCAGCAGCTTAACAAACAATGAGCAGTTCTTC
CASSLTNNEQFF
>-|few|TRBV7-2|TRBJ2-1
TGTGCCAGCAGCCCCAACCCCTCCTACAATGAGCAGCTCTTC
CASSPNPSYNEQLF